This TCR beta chain appears in the sequencing data of a study of blood T cell repertoires in COVID-19. Study summary: Material from acute and convalescent COVID-19 was sourced from the United States, Italy and Spain. PBMCs, B-cell-depleted T cells, or T cells provided the cDNA or gDNA that made up the material.

Original handling: Amplifying reference gene primers gave estimates of nucleated cell counts. The assay was immunoSEQ multiplex PCR, and TCRdb's table has in-frame clones only and misses some. The V and J calls and the clone size are those of that table, but D and trimming were determined from the DNA. This table has 150,000 to 200,000 clones, around 80% appearing once. The CDR3 extends over 21 amino acids. The germline V gene encodes CDR1 GTSNPN and CDR2 SVGIG (reference sequence). Between the trimmed V and J ends, which lost 0 bases and 2 bases, there was a span of 28 bases. This sequence originates from a man between 50 and 59 years old who had recovered from COVID-19. The sequencing input was peripheral blood. The V call is TRBV30, the J call TRBJ1-4, with D tentatively TRBD1 (6 bases). CDR3 nucleotides: TGTGCCTGGAGTGTACTCTTCGATACAGGGTTGTTGGGGGCCACTAATGAAAAACTGTTTTTT. Encoded protein: CAWSVLFDTGLLGATNEKLFF.